This entry describes one T cell receptor (beta chain). Sequencing used immunoSEQ multiplex PCR; TCRdb keeps in-frame clones, though not all of them. The table has under 65,000 clones, around nine tenths seen once. V lost 6 bases to trimming and J lost 2 bases, with 10 bases between them. Germline V gives CDR1 SGHAT, CDR2 FQDESV (reference sequence). There are 14 residues in the CDR3. This sample is part of a study of technical replicates of blood from several donors. This receptor was obtained from a human donor in good health. Some clones in this sample may be carry-over from other donors' samples. The sequencing sample was made of PBMCs. V usage is TRBV11-1 and J usage is TRBJ2-2, with D possibly TRBD1 on 5 matching bases. CDR3 region: CASRTAYNTGELFF. CDR3 bases: TGTGCCAGCAGGACAGCATACAACACCGGGGAGCTGTTTTTT. Complete variable domain (other parts from reference TRBV11-1 and TRBJ2-2): EAEVAQSPRYKITEKSQAVAFWCDPISGHATLYWYRQILGQGPELLVQFQDESVVDDSQLPKDRFSAERLKGVDSTLKIQPAELGDSAMYLCASRTAYNTGELFFGEGSRLTVL.